The 27 T cell receptor beta chains below all came from one sample that was sequenced in a study of T cell repertoires in cytomegalovirus infection. No antigen has been identified for these receptors. TCRdb ran MiXCR on the reads and lists one entry per CDR3 protein. The data hold some 71,000 distinct CDR3 sequences, with 25% to 30% observed a single time. Material: CD8+ T cells from cultured PBMCs, obtained from culture after CMV antigen stimulation. The receptor set was obtained from a human donor in good health (CMV status not recorded). Some clones in this sample may be carry-over from other donors' samples.

In its sample, this clonotype was seen once. V is TRBV6-2 or TRBV6-3 and J is TRBJ1-5, with 7 bases that match TRBD1. The V gene end was trimmed by 4 bases and the J gene end by 2 bases; junction bases not matched to a gene: 11. Germline-derived CDR1 and CDR2 are MNHEY and SVGEGT. The CDR3 is 17 amino acids. CDR3 in amino acids: CASSSNNRGKGNQPQHF. In nucleotides, the CDR3 is TGTGCCAGCAGTTCGAATAACAGGGGAAAAGGCAATCAGCCCCAGCATTTT.

This clonotype has a count of ten or more. V usage is TRBV7-2 and J usage is TRBJ2-5; tentative D call: TRBD2 (5 bases). V was shortened by 5 bases and J by 2 bases, with 15 bases between the two germline ends. The germline gives CDR1 SGHTA, CDR2 FQGNSA. CDR3 length equals 15 residues. CDR3 amino acids: CASSRERGRQETQYF. Here the CDR3 DNA reads TGTGCCAGCAGCAGGGAGCGCGGTCGGCAAGAGACCCAGTACTTC.

The chain employs TRBV19 and TRBJ2-2; TRBD2 agrees at 14 bases. Germline V CDR1 and CDR2: LNHDA, SQIVND (reference sequence). After removal of 6 bases from V and 3 bases from J, the junction contained 6 bases not matched to a gene. The CDR3 covers 17 residues. CDR3: CASRETSGGAYTGELFF. The DNA of the CDR3 is TGTGCCAGTAGGGAGACTAGCGGGGGGGCCTACACCGGGGAGCTGTTTTTT.

The sample holds many counts of this clonotype. The gene calls are TRBV29-1 and TRBJ2-5, with 10 bases fitting TRBD1. The V and J ends lost 6 bases and 5 bases, in that order; junction bases with no gene match: 9. The CDR3 sequence is 14 residues long. CDR1 is SQVTM, CDR2 ANQGSEA, per germline. The CDR3 sequence: CSVRTGGELETQYF. CDR3 DNA sequence: TGCAGCGTCCGGACAGGGGGAGAGTTGGAGACCCAGTACTTC.

J is TRBJ2-1 and V is TRBV5-6; 7 bases match TRBD2. The J segment lost 3 bases and the V segment lost 1 base, leaving 4 bases of the junction unmatched. The CDR3 totals 15 residues. CDR1 and CDR2 from the germline V gene are SGHDT and YYEEEE. CDR3 residues: CASSLMRDYYNEQFF. For the CDR3, the DNA is TGTGCCAGCAGCTTGATGCGGGACTACTACAATGAGCAGTTCTTC.

This clonotype appeared a few times. The chain uses TRBV15 and TRBJ2-1; D could derive from TRBD1 or TRBD2 (5 bases each). Germline V gene data show CDR1 as LNHNV and CDR2 as YYDKDF (reference sequence). This CDR3 is 15 amino acids long. V lost 3 bases, J lost 5 bases, and 14 bases lay in between. The CDR3 here is CATSRRGAPDNEQFF. In nucleotides, the CDR3 is TGTGCCACCAGCAGGAGGGGCGCACCGGACAATGAGCAGTTCTTC.

Sample share makes this clonotype large (0.1 to 1%). The chain combines TRBV12-3 or TRBV12-4 with TRBJ1-1, with D unresolved. With 6 bases removed from V and 1 base from J, the gap between germline ends came to 9 bases. The CDR3 contains 13 residues. In DNA, the CDR3 is TGTGCCAGCAGCATACAGAGGAACACTGAAGCTTTCTTT. It encodes CASSIQRNTEAFF.

This clonotype was seen more than once but under ten times. Here the CDR3 reads CASSLTSGAPKRQYF. The DNA of the CDR3 is TGCGCCAGCAGCTTGACTAGCGGAGCTCCGAAGCGTCAGTACTTC. This chain connects TRBV5-1 to TRBJ2-4; 8 nucleotides match TRBD2. The CDR3 runs to 15 residues. Germline trimming cut 1 base from V and 12 bases from J; bases unmatched to any gene: 12. The germline V gene encodes CDR1 SGHRS and CDR2 YFSETQ.

The chain links TRBV15 to TRBJ2-7, with a tentative D call TRBD1 (5 bases). This CDR3 is built from 15 residues. Per the germline V gene, CDR1 is LNHNV and CDR2 is YYDKDF (reference sequence). Trimming stripped 1 base from V and 1 base from J, with 11 bases between. In DNA, the CDR3 is TGTGCCACCAGCAGAGGGATGACAGAATCCTACGAGCAGTACTTC. As protein: CATSRGMTESYEQYF.

There are many counts of this clonotype. The chain has TRBV20-1 and TRBJ2-6; TRBD1 might be the D (5 bases). The CDR3 totals 16 residues. V gave up 3 bases and J gave up 0 bases, with 12 bases separating them. CDR1 is DFQATT, CDR2 SNEGSKA, per germline (reference sequence). Here the CDR3 DNA reads TGCAGTGCTAGGGGGCGTCGGTTCTCTGGGGCCAACGTCCTGACTTTC. Amino acid sequence: CSARGRRFSGANVLTF.

The sample holds many counts of this clonotype. The chain employs TRBV7-2 and TRBJ1-1; maybe TRBD1 (6 bases). V was shortened by 5 bases and J by 1 base, with 14 bases between the two germline ends. Germline V gene lookup returns CDR1 SGHTA and CDR2 FQGNSA. CDR3 size: 15 residues. CDR3 protein: CASSKKTGSNTEAFF. The DNA of the CDR3 is TGTGCCAGCAGCAAAAAGACAGGCTCGAACACTGAAGCTTTCTTT.

The chain recombines TRBV12-3 or TRBV12-4 with TRBJ2-5; D is perhaps TRBD1 or TRBD2 (5 bases each). The CDR3 has 13 residues. V lost 5 bases, J lost 3 bases, and 10 bases lay in between. The CDR3 sequence: CASSLQGEETQYF. The CDR3 nucleotides read TGTGCCAGCAGTCTCCAGGGAGAAGAGACCCAGTACTTC.

This clonotype was seen a handful of times. J is TRBJ2-7 and V is TRBV20-1; 11 positions match TRBD2. V trimming: 1 base; J trimming: 4 bases; junction bases outside the gene matches: 6. Per the germline V gene, CDR1 is DFQATT and CDR2 is SNEGSKA (reference sequence). The CDR3 totals 15 residues. The CDR3 DNA sequence: TGCAGTGCTAGAGCCCCGGGACTAGCGGTTTACGAGCAGTACTTC. It translates to CSARAPGLAVYEQYF.

This chain joins TRBV2 and TRBJ2-2; D is unclear. V lost 1 base, J lost 0 bases, and 6 bases lay in between. The germline V gene has CDR1 SNHLY and CDR2 FYNNEI. The CDR3 extends over 15 amino acids. The CDR3 here is CASSEDPPNTGELFF. DNA for the CDR3: TGTGCCAGCAGTGAAGATCCCCCGAACACCGGGGAGCTGTTTTTT.

The chain is built from TRBV7-4 and TRBJ2-7; TRBD1 aligns across 8 bases. This CDR3 is 15 amino acids long. Losses at the gene ends were 5 bases for V and 3 bases for J; bases not matched to a gene: 9. Per germline, CDR1 SGHVT and CDR2 SQSDAQ. The CDR3: CASSPTGTGDYEQYF. The CDR3 coding sequence is TGTGCCAGCAGCCCTACCGGGACAGGAGACTACGAGCAGTACTTC. The full variable domain, completed using reference TRBV7-4 and TRBJ2-7, is GAGVSQSPRYKVAKRGRDVALRCDSISGHVTLYWYRQTLGQGSEVLTYSQSDAQRDKSGRPSGRFSAERPERSVSTLKIQRTEQGDSAVYLCASSPTGTGDYEQYFGPGTRLTVT.

The chain has TRBV28 and TRBJ2-5, with 8 positions matching TRBD2. CDR1 and CDR2 (germline): MDHEN, SYDVKM. The junction had 16 bases not matched to a gene; V was cut back by 5 bases and J by 5 bases. This CDR3 is built from 17 residues. This chain's CDR3 is CASSDPTTPGGAETQYF. Here the CDR3 DNA reads TGTGCCAGCAGTGATCCGACGACCCCGGGAGGGGCGGAGACCCAGTACTTC.

The V and J genes are TRBV27 and TRBJ1-1; unclear D gene. In germline, CDR1 is MNHEY, CDR2 SMNVEV (reference sequence). The ends were cut back, 5 bases at V and 1 base at J, with 8 bases in the middle. This CDR3 has 13 amino acids. This chain's CDR3 is CASSLTQNTEAFF. The CDR3 coding sequence is TGTGCCAGCAGTCTTACACAGAACACTGAAGCTTTCTTT.

This clonotype was picked up many times. J is TRBJ2-3 and V is TRBV19; 8 nucleotides line up with TRBD2. This CDR3 spans 14 amino acids. The germline CDR1 and CDR2 sequences are LNHDA and SQIVND (reference sequence). V lost 5 bases, J lost 1 base, and 2 bases stayed unmatched. The CDR3 sequence is CASSQAGGTDTQYF. As DNA, the CDR3 is TGTGCCAGTAGTCAAGCGGGGGGCACAGATACGCAGTATTTT.

CDR3: CASGWTASSGANVLTF. CDR3 DNA sequence: TGTGCTAGTGGGTGGACAGCCAGCTCTGGGGCCAACGTCCTGACTTTC. This rearrangement joins TRBV12-5 to TRBJ2-6, with D tentatively TRBD1 (6 bases). The CDR3 extends over 16 amino acids. V gave up 6 bases and J gave up 0 bases, with 12 bases separating them. The germline gives CDR1 LGHNT, CDR2 FRNRAP.

The rearrangement uses TRBV3-1 and TRBJ2-1; 12 positions match TRBD2. The CDR3 totals 16 residues. The V and J ends lost 1 base and 2 bases, in that order; junction bases with no gene match: 0. CDR1 is LGHDT, CDR2 YNNKEL, per germline (reference sequence). This CDR3 is CASSQGTSGAYNEQFF. The CDR3 coding sequence is TGTGCCAGCAGCCAAGGGACTAGCGGGGCCTACAATGAGCAGTTCTTC.

The rearrangement uses TRBV10-2 and TRBJ2-5; 9 bases line up with TRBD2. Trimming took 0 bases from V and 5 from J; bases not matched to a gene: 4. The CDR3 spans 15 residues. The V gene's germline CDR1 is WSHSY and CDR2 SAAADI. The CDR3 loop reads CASSESGLAGETQYF. The CDR3 DNA reads TGCGCCAGCAGTGAGTCGGGACTAGCCGGGGAGACCCAGTACTTC.

The V gene is TRBV6-1, the J gene TRBJ2-7; tentatively, D is TRBD2 (5 bases). Germline CDR1 reads MNHNS; CDR2 reads SASEGT. The CDR3 extends over 12 amino acids. Trimming pared 6 bases from V and 6 bases from J, leaving 12 bases between. CDR3 residues: CASSPGVVEQYF. CDR3 nucleotides: TGTGCCAGCAGCCCCGGGGTGGTCGAGCAGTACTTC.

The rearrangement links TRBV7-9 to TRBJ1-2; D ambiguous. CDR3 length equals 14 residues. The germline V gene has CDR1 SEHNR and CDR2 FQNEAQ (reference sequence). V was shortened by 4 bases and J by 4 bases, with 13 bases between the two germline ends. The CDR3 nucleotides are TGTGCCAGCAGCTCGCACGAGGATATCTATGGCTACACCTTC. Translation: CASSSHEDIYGYTF.

This clonotype has ten or more counts. The chain has TRBV14 and TRBJ1-1; possibly TRBD1 for D (6 bases). Germline assignment: CDR1 SGHDN and CDR2 FVKESK. V was pared by 2 bases and J by 6 bases, with 16 bases between. The CDR3 contains 15 residues. This CDR3 reads CASSQTGMGSAEAFF. CDR3 in DNA: TGTGCCAGCAGCCAAACAGGGATGGGGTCGGCTGAAGCTTTCTTT.

This clonotype was recorded a few times. The genes are TRBV6-1 and TRBJ2-5; D perhaps matches TRBD1 (6 bases). Germline CDR1 and CDR2: MNHNS and SASEGT. This CDR3 has 14 amino acids. The ends were cut back, 7 bases at V and 0 bases at J, with 12 bases in the middle. CDR3 sequence reads: CASTRTEYQETQYF. CDR3 coding DNA: TGTGCCAGCACCCGGACAGAATACCAAGAGACCCAGTACTTC.

In this sample, this clonotype turned up many times. The gene calls are TRBV5-4 and TRBJ2-1; no firm D call. The V gene's germline CDR1 is SGHNT and CDR2 YYREEE (reference sequence). This CDR3 is 13 amino acids long. The ends were cut back, 0 bases at V and 9 bases at J, with 10 bases in the middle. This CDR3 is CASSLVGWGEQFF. CDR3 sequence (DNA): TGTGCCAGCAGCTTGGTTGGGTGGGGTGAGCAGTTCTTC. Based on the CDR3 plus reference TRBV5-4 and TRBJ2-1, the full variable domain is ETGVTQSPTHLIKTRGQQVTLRCSSQSGHNTVSWYQQALGQGPQFIFQYYREEENGRGNFPPRFSGLQFPNYSSELNVNALELDDSALYLCASSLVGWGEQFFGPGTRLTVL.

Notes on this clonotype: This may come from a read error, since a much larger clone is one base off. The chain carries TRBV20-1 and TRBJ2-2; 10 positions match TRBD1. Per germline, CDR1 DFQATT and CDR2 SNEGSKA (reference sequence). This CDR3 region has 15 residues. DNA of the CDR3: TGCAGTACTAGAGCGACAGGGGGCGACACCGGGGAGCTGTTTTTT. It codes for CSTRATGGDTGELFF.